The sequence of this T cell receptor beta chain was determined in a study of esophageal squamous cell carcinoma under preoperative chemotherapy. TCRdb reprocessed the PCR reads with MiXCR, giving one entry per CDR3 protein. The sample includes roughly 30,000 distinct CDR3 sequences, under 60% seen only once; the top ten take roughly 20%. Documented time point: after preoperative PTX-NDP chemotherapy. This clonotype was seen more than once but under ten times. This material was acquired from a patient given preoperative chemotherapy. This TCR was sampled from a human donor with esophageal squamous cell carcinoma. The donor label of this sample is uncertain.

The DNA for the CDR3 is TGTGCCAGCAGCTTAGCCGGGGGGGCGCTTTCACCCCTCCACTTT. Translating gives CASSLAGGALSPLHF. This sequence joins TRBV7-2 and TRBJ1-6; a weak D match, TRBD1 (6 bases). Germline V gives CDR1 SGHTA, CDR2 FQGNSA. Trimming took off 0 bases at V and 9 bases at J, with 12 bases between the two ends. This CDR3 is built from 15 residues. Full variable domain (remainder filled in from reference TRBV7-2 and TRBJ1-6): GAGVSQSPSNKVTEKGKDVELRCDPISGHTALYWYRQSLGQGLEFLIYFQGNSAPDKSGLPSDRFSAERTGGSVSTLTIQRTQQEDSAVYLCASSLAGGALSPLHFGNGTRLTVT.